These 28 T cell receptor beta chains came from one sample sequenced in a study of graft-versus-host responses after intestinal transplantation. Plating combined roughly 200,000 CFSE-labeled responder cells with roughly 200,000 irradiated, violet-dye-labeled stimulator cells. Generated by immunoSEQ multiplex PCR, the TCRdb table keeps only in-frame clones and is missing some. The sample comprises 20,000 to 25,000 clones, 25% to 35% of which are singletons, and roughly 9.8% rests with the top ten. This material consisted of alloreactive CD8+ T cells from a mixed lymphocyte reaction culture, taken before intestinal transplant. Regarding subset: CFSE-low proliferating T cells sorted from roughly six-day pre-transplant mixed lymphocyte reaction (GvH or HvG direction). The source is a human patient who received an intestinal transplant.

The rearrangement links TRBV6-1 to TRBJ1-5, with TRBD1 identical over 7 bases. The CDR3 consists of 16 residues. Per the germline V gene, CDR1 is MNHNS and CDR2 is SASEGT. J lost 1 base, V lost 3 bases, and 6 bases had no gene match. The DNA for the CDR3 is TGTGCCAGCAGTGAGAAGGGGGCTTGGAGCAATCAGCCCCAGCATTTT. Amino acids: CASSEKGAWSNQPQHF.

This clone ranks as medium-sized. The chain carries TRBV4-1 and TRBJ2-7; 9 nucleotides align to TRBD1. The CDR3 runs to 14 residues. The germline V gene has CDR1 MGHRA and CDR2 YSYEKL. V trimming: 5 bases; J trimming: 3 bases; junction bases outside the gene matches: 5. As DNA, the CDR3 is TGCGCCAGCAGCAGTCCGGGACAGGGCTACGAGCAGTACTTC. It translates to CASSSPGQGYEQYF.

This chain connects TRBV5-4 to TRBJ1-1; D call uncertain. The CDR3 spans 12 residues. Per the germline V gene, CDR1 is SGHNT and CDR2 is YYREEE (reference sequence). The V gene lost 0 bases and the J gene lost 7 bases, with 7 bases spanning the gap. This CDR3 reads CASSLVGSEAFF. CDR3 nucleotides: TGTGCCAGCAGCTTGGTAGGGAGTGAAGCTTTCTTT.

The chain is built from TRBV15 and TRBJ2-2, with D possibly being TRBD2 (5 bases). V was shortened by 1 base and J by 0 bases, with 9 bases between the two germline ends. The germline CDR1 and CDR2 sequences are LNHNV and YYDKDF (reference sequence). This CDR3 has 16 residues. CDR3 sequence (DNA): TGTGCCACCAGCAGAGCCGGGAATCCGAACACCGGGGAGCTGTTTTTT. Translated: CATSRAGNPNTGELFF.

The chain uses TRBV29-1 and TRBJ2-3; D not certain. The CDR3 is made up of 10 amino acids. Germline V gene lookup returns CDR1 SQVTM and CDR2 ANQGSEA. Trimming stripped 7 bases from V and 7 bases from J, with 9 bases between. The CDR3 reads CSAWSNTQYF. The CDR3 nucleotides are TGCAGCGCTTGGTCGAATACGCAGTATTTT.

The sample holds one count of this clone. The rearrangement uses TRBV7-9 and TRBJ1-2; 10 bases are a match to TRBD1. V dropped 3 bases and J dropped 7; count of bases not matched to a gene: 11. The CDR3 runs 16 residues. The V gene's germline CDR1 is SEHNR and CDR2 FQNEAQ (reference sequence). This CDR3 is CASSFWSWDRGRGYTF. Here the CDR3 DNA reads TGTGCCAGCAGCTTTTGGTCATGGGACAGGGGTCGTGGCTACACCTTC.

This chain's CDR3 is CASSQEGKGGWNQPQHF. Written as DNA, the CDR3 is TGCGCCAGCAGCCAAGAAGGGAAGGGTGGGTGGAATCAGCCCCAGCATTTT. V gene TRBV4-1 combines with J gene TRBJ1-5; D gene unclear. With 0 bases removed from V and 4 bases from J, the gap between germline ends came to 16 bases. Germline values: CDR1 MGHRA, CDR2 YSYEKL. The CDR3 loop spans 17 amino acids.

The J gene is TRBJ2-5, the V gene TRBV14; D uncertain. Trimming removed 1 base at V and 0 bases at J, with 9 bases between. Germline CDR1 and CDR2: SGHDN and FVKESK. CDR3 size: 15 residues. CDR3 in amino acids: CASSQGTVYQETQYF. The DNA of the CDR3 is TGTGCCAGCAGCCAAGGAACAGTTTACCAAGAGACCCAGTACTTC.

A note on this clone: One junction end disagrees with the germline gene, perhaps due to a read error. This chain connects TRBV11-2 to TRBJ2-6; 7 nucleotides agree with TRBD1. CDR1 and CDR2 from the germline V gene are SGHAT and FQNNGV. The CDR3 is 12 residues long. The CDR3 reads CASSLATGTEDF. As DNA, the CDR3 is TGTGCCAGCAGCTTAGCTACCGGGACAGAAGATTTC.

The rearrangement uses TRBV11-2 and TRBJ2-2, with TRBD2 matching 13 bases. J was trimmed by 6 bases and V by 5 bases; bases with no gene match: 3. Germline CDR1 reads SGHAT; CDR2 reads FQNNGV. CDR3 size: 15 residues. The CDR3 coding sequence is TGTGCCAGCAGCATAGGGACTAGCGGGGCCGGGGAGCTGTTTTTT. This encodes CASSIGTSGAGELFF.

This clone has only a few counts. The chain joins TRBV4-3 to TRBJ2-1; TRBD2 matches 10 bases. Looked up from germline, CDR1 is LGHNA and CDR2 is YSLEER. With 4 bases clipped from V and 3 bases from J, the junction kept 3 bases outside the gene matches. The CDR3 covers 15 residues. The CDR3 DNA follows: TGCGCCAGCAGCCCCACTAGCGGGGACTACAATGAGCAGTTCTTC. It specifies CASSPTSGDYNEQFF.

This clone is judged medium-sized. The chain employs TRBV12-5 and TRBJ1-6; D remains unclear. The length of the CDR3 is 12 residues. Between the trimmed V and J ends, which lost 4 bases and 9 bases, there was a span of 7 bases. CDR1 is LGHNT, CDR2 FRNRAP, per germline. CDR3: CASGWESSPLHF. CDR3 DNA: TGTGCTAGTGGTTGGGAGAGTTCACCCCTCCACTTT. The complete variable domain, with remaining parts taken from reference TRBV12-5 and TRBJ1-6, reads DARVTQTPRHKVTEMGQEVTMRCQPILGHNTVFWYRQTMMQGLELLAYFRNRAPLDDSGMPKDRFSAEMPDATLATLKIQPSEPRDSAVYFCASGWESSPLHFGNGTRLTVT.

The chain is built from TRBV2 and TRBJ2-1; 9 positions match TRBD2. The CDR3 sequence is 16 residues long. V was clipped by 6 bases and J by 2 bases; unmatched bases: 8. Germline values: CDR1 SNHLY, CDR2 FYNNEI. Written as DNA, the CDR3 is TGTGCCAGCAGAGCCGGCGGGGGGGGTACCTACAATGAGCAGTTCTTC. It encodes CASRAGGGGTYNEQFF.

The chain combines TRBV9 with TRBJ2-1; the match to TRBD2 covers 8 bases. The V gene's germline CDR1 is SGDLS and CDR2 YYNGEE. The trim removed 0 bases at V and 10 bases at J, leaving 15 bases unmatched. This CDR3 contains 17 residues. The CDR3 coding sequence is TGTGCCAGCAGCGTAGACCTTTGGAGCGGGGGTAAGCAGGAGCAGTTCTTC. This encodes CASSVDLWSGGKQEQFF.

This clone was observed a few times. V gene TRBV27 combines with J gene TRBJ2-7; 14 bases are shared with TRBD2. The junction had 1 base not matched to a gene; V was cut back by 3 bases and J by 3 bases. The CDR3 consists of 15 residues. Looked up from germline, CDR1 is MNHEY and CDR2 is SMNVEV (reference sequence). Here the CDR3 reads CASSFGTSGSYEQYF. The CDR3 DNA is TGTGCCAGCAGTTTTGGGACTAGCGGGAGCTACGAGCAGTACTTC.

The V call is TRBV29-1, the J call TRBJ2-7, with D perhaps assigned TRBD1 or TRBD2 (6 bases each). The CDR3 spans 13 residues. The V end was cut by 4 bases, the J end by 5 bases, with 15 bases between. Per germline, CDR1 SQVTM and CDR2 ANQGSEA. CDR3 in amino acids: CSVGWGAFHEQYF. CDR3 nucleotide sequence: TGCAGCGTTGGATGGGGGGCGTTTCACGAGCAGTACTTC.

The chain links TRBV6-6 to TRBJ2-1; D may match TRBD1 or TRBD2 (5 bases each). CDR1 MNHNY and CDR2 SVGAGI come from the germline V gene (reference sequence). Trimming took off 4 bases at V and 4 bases at J, with 11 bases between the two ends. The CDR3 has 14 residues. The CDR3 DNA follows: TGTGCCAGCAGTTCCGGGACGCAATACAATGAGCAGTTCTTC. Its translation is CASSSGTQYNEQFF.

This clone was observed a few times. This chain joins TRBV13 and TRBJ2-1; 9 bases fit TRBD2. CDR1 is PRHDT and CDR2 is FYEKMQ in the germline V gene (reference sequence). The CDR3 runs to 14 residues. Trimming removed 0 bases from V and 6 bases from J; junction bases left unmatched: 0. In nucleotides, the CDR3 is TGTGCCAGCAGCTTAGGACTAGCGGGCAATGAGCAGTTCTTC. Translated, it gives CASSLGLAGNEQFF.

This clone was picked up a small number of times. The CDR3 nucleotides are TGTGCCAGCAGTACCGACCTGAACACTGAAGCTTTCTTT. It is translated as CASSTDLNTEAFF. This chain uses TRBV28 with TRBJ1-1; no firm D call. Germline V CDR1 and CDR2: MDHEN, SYDVKM. The CDR3 spans 13 residues. Trimming removed 5 bases at V and 0 bases at J, with 7 bases between.

The chain is built from TRBV5-5 and TRBJ1-1, with D hard to call. Per the germline V gene, CDR1 is SGHKS and CDR2 is YYEKEE (reference sequence). The length of the CDR3 is 14 residues. Trimming removed 1 base at V and 2 bases at J, with 9 bases between. CDR3 sequence reads: CASSLWRENTEAFF. The CDR3 coding sequence is TGTGCCAGCAGCTTGTGGCGGGAAAACACTGAAGCTTTCTTT.

The V call is TRBV4-1, the J call TRBJ2-2; D uncertain. This CDR3 spans 14 amino acids. Trimming took off 3 bases at V and 6 bases at J, with 11 bases between the two ends. The germline gives CDR1 MGHRA, CDR2 YSYEKL. The DNA of the CDR3 is TGCGCCAGCAGCCACCCCTCTAGGCCCGGGGAGCTGTTTTTT. It codes for CASSHPSRPGELFF.

The chain uses TRBV15 and TRBJ1-5; D perhaps matches TRBD1 (6 bases). This CDR3 has 15 residues. The germline V gene has CDR1 LNHNV and CDR2 YYDKDF (reference sequence). Trimming pared 1 base from V and 6 bases from J, leaving 13 bases between. CDR3 sequence reads: CATSRVGGAGQPQHF. The CDR3 DNA reads as TGTGCCACCAGCAGAGTTGGGGGGGCAGGTCAGCCCCAGCATTTT.

There are a few counts of this clone. The chain has TRBV6-5 and TRBJ2-7, with D uncertain. The V gene lost 3 bases and the J gene lost 2 bases, with 11 bases spanning the gap. The CDR3 totals 14 residues. Looked up from germline, CDR1 is MNHEY and CDR2 is SVGAGI. DNA for the CDR3: TGTGCCAGCAGTTATAATACTGATCCCTACGAGCAGTACTTC. It codes for CASSYNTDPYEQYF.

In this sample, this clone turned up a few times. The rearrangement links TRBV5-6 to TRBJ2-7, with 13 bases lining up with TRBD2. V trimming: 2 bases; J trimming: 4 bases; junction bases outside the gene matches: 3. CDR3 length: 15 residues. Looked up from germline, CDR1 is SGHDT and CDR2 is YYEEEE. The CDR3: CASSLRTSGSYEQYF. The CDR3 DNA reads TGTGCCAGCAGCTTACGGACTAGCGGGAGTTACGAGCAGTACTTC.

The chain combines TRBV5-4 with TRBJ1-2; TRBD1 agrees at 8 bases. J was trimmed by 4 bases and V by 5 bases; bases with no gene match: 7. CDR3 length equals 14 residues. CDR1 is SGHNT, CDR2 YYREEE, per germline (reference sequence). This chain's CDR3 is CASSSVTGGYGYTF. CDR3 DNA sequence: TGTGCCAGCAGTTCTGTTACAGGGGGCTATGGCTACACCTTC.

The sample holds a few counts of this clone. The chain joins TRBV27 to TRBJ2-1; D perhaps matches TRBD1 (6 bases). This CDR3 is built from 13 residues. Trimming stripped 3 bases from V and 5 bases from J, with 8 bases between. Germline loops: CDR1 MNHEY, CDR2 SMNVEV (reference sequence). This CDR3 reads CASSFGQHNEQFF. CDR3 nucleotides: TGTGCCAGCAGTTTTGGACAGCACAATGAGCAGTTCTTC.

This chain uses TRBV7-9 with TRBJ1-1; 9 nucleotides agree with TRBD1. V shed 6 bases, J shed 6 bases, and the junction held 14 bases outside the gene matches. CDR1 is SEHNR and CDR2 is FQNEAQ in the germline V gene (reference sequence). CDR3 length equals 16 residues. The CDR3 DNA is TGTGCCAGCAGTTTTCGGATACAGGGGGCAAACTCTGAAGCTTTCTTT. Encoded protein: CASSFRIQGANSEAFF.

There are a few counts of this clone. CDR3 in DNA: TGTGCCAGCAGCTTGGTATATTTAAGTTGGGACAGGGCCGTCAGTGAGCAGTACTTC. It encodes CASSLVYLSWDRAVSEQYF. This sequence joins TRBV5-4 and TRBJ2-7; TRBD1 matches at 9 bases. V trimming: 0 bases; J trimming: 7 bases; junction bases outside the gene matches: 20. This CDR3 has 19 amino acids. Germline CDR1 SGHNT, CDR2 YYREEE (reference sequence).